This T cell receptor (beta chain) was sequenced for a study of shared clonotypes between healthy human individuals. General observations from the study: In having few donors, the study represented limited genetic and exposure-history diversity.

Replicate PCRs run on unsorted PBMC used approximately 300 ng DNA, which was 31,000 or so T cell genomes. Assay: immunoSEQ multiplex PCR; the TCRdb copy retains only in-frame clones and omits some. The sample lists hundreds of thousands of clones; just over 75% were seen once. The CDR3 covers 15 residues. Germline CDR1 is MNHEY and CDR2 is SVGAGI. The trim removed 5 bases at V and 0 bases at J, leaving 5 bases unmatched. All donors were healthy HIV-negative adults lacking recent acute infections or vaccinations. With respect to this clone: Its antigen remains unknown.

Sequenced sample: PBMCs. This rearrangement joins TRBV6-5 to TRBJ1-2, with TRBD1 matching over 8 bases. This TCR derives from a woman in her 40s in good health. Some clones in this sample may be carry-over from other donors' samples. In DNA form, the CDR3 reads TGTGCCAGCAGTCGAGACAGGGGAGCTAACTATGGCTACACCTTC. Its translation is CASSRDRGANYGYTF.